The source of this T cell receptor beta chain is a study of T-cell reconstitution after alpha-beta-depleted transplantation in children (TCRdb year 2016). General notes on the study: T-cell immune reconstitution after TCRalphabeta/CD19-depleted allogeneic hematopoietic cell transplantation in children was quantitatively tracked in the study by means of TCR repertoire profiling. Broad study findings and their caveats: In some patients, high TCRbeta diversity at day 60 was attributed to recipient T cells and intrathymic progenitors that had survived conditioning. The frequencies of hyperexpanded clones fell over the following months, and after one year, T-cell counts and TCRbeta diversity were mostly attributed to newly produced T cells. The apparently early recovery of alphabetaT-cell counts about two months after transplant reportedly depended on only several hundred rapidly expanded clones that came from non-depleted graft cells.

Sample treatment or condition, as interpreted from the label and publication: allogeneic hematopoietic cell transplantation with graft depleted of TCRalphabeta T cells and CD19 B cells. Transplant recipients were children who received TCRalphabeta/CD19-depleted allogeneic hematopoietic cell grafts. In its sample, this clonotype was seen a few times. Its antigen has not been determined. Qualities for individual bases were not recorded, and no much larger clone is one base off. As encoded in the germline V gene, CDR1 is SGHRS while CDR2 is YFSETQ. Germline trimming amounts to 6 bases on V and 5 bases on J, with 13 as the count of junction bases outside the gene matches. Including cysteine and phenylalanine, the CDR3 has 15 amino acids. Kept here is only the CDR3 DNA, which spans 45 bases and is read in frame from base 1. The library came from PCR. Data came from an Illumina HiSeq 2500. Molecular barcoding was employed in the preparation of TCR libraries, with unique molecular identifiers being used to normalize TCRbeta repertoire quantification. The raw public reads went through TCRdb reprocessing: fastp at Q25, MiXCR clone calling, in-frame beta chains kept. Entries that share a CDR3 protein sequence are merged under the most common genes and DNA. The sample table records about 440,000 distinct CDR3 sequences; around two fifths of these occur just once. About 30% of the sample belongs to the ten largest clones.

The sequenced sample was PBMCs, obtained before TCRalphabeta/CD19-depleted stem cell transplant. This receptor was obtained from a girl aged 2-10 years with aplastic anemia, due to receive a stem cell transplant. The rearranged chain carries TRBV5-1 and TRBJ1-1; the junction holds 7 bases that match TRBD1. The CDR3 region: CASTTRGRGGTEAFF. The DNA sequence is TGCGCCAGCACCACGAGGGGGCGAGGGGGGACTGAAGCTTTCTTT.